The 4 T cell receptor beta chains listed next were all sequenced from one sample in a study of yellow fever vaccine responses in identical twins. TCRdb passed the RT-PCR reads through MiXCR, listing each CDR3 protein once. This sample has some 10,000 distinct CDR3 sequences; 77% occur once, and the top ten carry about 7%. The sequences come from T cells from blood (PBMCs), unsorted or a sorted subset (not recorded which), collected before or after yellow fever vaccination (not recorded which). These receptors were obtained from a woman under 30 who received the yellow fever vaccine.

The J gene is TRBJ1-1, the V gene TRBV28; no clear D. CDR3 length: 15 residues. Trimming removed 7 bases from V and 3 bases from J, with 18 bases in between. Germline assignment: CDR1 MDHEN and CDR2 SYDVKM. The CDR3 bases are TGTGCCAGCAATCGACTGGACCTGGGGTACACTGAAGCTTTCTTT. It translates to CASNRLDLGYTEAFF.

The chain joins TRBV10-2 to TRBJ1-4; TRBD1 might be the D (6 bases). The CDR3 spans 14 residues. Trimming took off 4 bases at V and 6 bases at J, with 12 bases between the two ends. The V gene's germline CDR1 is WSHSY and CDR2 SAAADI. Here the CDR3 reads CASSVGGEDEKLFF. CDR3 bases: TGCGCCAGCAGTGTGGGGGGCGAGGATGAAAAACTGTTTTTT.

The rearrangement links TRBV9 to TRBJ1-3; D gene unclear. Germline CDR1 SGDLS, CDR2 YYNGEE. This CDR3 contains 14 residues. Trimming shortened V by 2 bases and J by 1 base, and 7 bases separated the two germline ends. Here the CDR3 reads CASSVGESGNTIYF. CDR3 coding DNA: TGTGCCAGCAGCGTTGGGGAGTCTGGAAACACCATATATTTT.

This clonotype was counted only a few times. The CDR3 DNA follows: TGTGCCAGCAGCTTAGATCTAAGAAGTGTCCAAGAGACCCAGTACTTC. Translating it yields CASSLDLRSVQETQYF. J is TRBJ2-5 and V is TRBV11-2; D remains unclear. This CDR3 is built from 16 residues. Trimming pared 0 bases from V and 1 base from J, leaving 12 bases between. The V gene's germline CDR1 is SGHAT and CDR2 FQNNGV.